Below, 21 T cell receptor beta chains from the same sample are listed, as sequenced in a study of T cell responses to AZD1222 COVID-19 vaccine. TCRdb keeps only in-frame clones here, not all; method: immunoSEQ multiplex PCR. This sample carries roughly 140,000 clones, 92% of them seen once, and the ten largest clones take 3.3%. The starting material was peripheral blood, obtained 28 days after the second AZD1222 dose. Receptors were obtained from an adult who received the AZD1222 COVID-19 vaccine.

This chain connects TRBV15 to TRBJ1-1; the match to TRBD1 covers 7 bases. Unmatched junction bases numbered 4, after V lost 2 bases and J lost 10 bases. Looked up from germline, CDR1 is LNHNV and CDR2 is YYDKDF (reference sequence). The CDR3 is 12 amino acids. The CDR3 loop is CATSRNRGRAFF. The DNA of the CDR3 is TGTGCCACCAGCAGAAACAGGGGCCGAGCTTTCTTT. Complete variable domain (other parts from reference TRBV15 and TRBJ1-1): DAMVIQNPRYQVTQFGKPVTLSCSQTLNHNVMYWYQQKSSQAPKLLFHYYDKDFNNEADTPDNFQSRRPNTSFCFLDIRSPGLGDTAMYLCATSRNRGRAFFGQGTRLTVV.

To note about this clone: Additional DNA sequences in this sample encode the identical CDR3. The chain carries TRBV11-2 and TRBJ2-7; the D is unclear. Germline lookup yields CDR1 SGHAT and CDR2 FQNNGV. Trimming took 5 bases from V and 1 from J, leaving 12 bases between them. The CDR3 is 14 residues long. Here the CDR3 reads CASSLGGNSYEQYF. The CDR3 coding sequence is TGTGCCAGCAGCCTTGGCGGCAATTCCTACGAGCAGTACTTC.

The rearrangement uses TRBV7-6 and TRBJ2-2; 7 bases fit TRBD2. This CDR3 has 17 amino acids. The J segment lost 2 bases and the V segment lost 2 bases, leaving 8 bases of the junction unmatched. The germline V gene encodes CDR1 SGHVS and CDR2 FNYEAQ. DNA for the CDR3: TGTGCCAGCAGCTTAACGGAGGAGCGGGACAACACCGGGGAGCTGTTTTTT. Amino acids: CASSLTEERDNTGELFF. Using reference TRBV7-6 and TRBJ2-2 for the parts outside the CDR3, the full variable domain is GAGVSQSPRYKVTKRGQDVALRCDPISGHVSLYWYRQALGQGPEFLTYFNYEAQQDKSGLPNDRFSAERPEGSISTLTIQRTEQRDSAMYRCASSLTEERDNTGELFFGEGSRLTVL.

A single count supports this clone. The chain links TRBV3-1 (or the pseudogene TRBV3-2) to TRBJ2-2; no clear D gene. The V gene's germline CDR1 is LGHDT and CDR2 YNNKEL (reference sequence). With 4 bases removed from V and 7 bases from J, the gap between germline ends came to 7 bases. This CDR3 spans 12 amino acids. The CDR3 DNA reads as TGTGCCAGCAGCCTTAGTAACGGGGAGCTGTTTTTT. This encodes CASSLSNGELFF.

The chain couples TRBV5-4 to TRBJ2-1, with D perhaps TRBD2 (5 bases). CDR3 length: 15 amino acids. Trimming removed 0 bases from V and 0 bases from J, with 7 bases in between. Germline V gives CDR1 SGHNT, CDR2 YYREEE (reference sequence). The CDR3 nucleotides are TGTGCCAGCAGCTTGGGAGGGAGCTCCTACAATGAGCAGTTCTTC. Its translation: CASSLGGSSYNEQFF.

This sequence joins TRBV19 and TRBJ2-3; no firm D call. Germline-derived CDR1 and CDR2 are LNHDA and SQIVND (reference sequence). This CDR3 spans 15 amino acids. Trimming shortened V by 3 bases and J by 4 bases, and 14 bases separated the two germline ends. CDR3 protein: CASSIGEAYADTQYF. CDR3 nucleotides: TGTGCCAGTAGTATCGGAGAGGCCTACGCAGATACGCAGTATTTT.

CDR3 sequence (DNA): TGTGCCAGCACCTCAGGCGGACAGGGTAACTATGGCTACACCTTC. Translation: CASTSGGQGNYGYTF. The chain couples TRBV28 to TRBJ1-2; 8 bases agree with TRBD1. Germline V gives CDR1 MDHEN, CDR2 SYDVKM. Unmatched junction bases numbered 8, after V lost 7 bases and J lost 1 base. This CDR3 is 15 amino acids long.

The rearrangement joins TRBV7-8 to TRBJ2-7; 7 bases match TRBD2. Germline CDR1 reads SGHVS; CDR2 reads FQNEAQ. With 5 bases clipped from V and 0 bases from J, the junction kept 10 bases outside the gene matches. This CDR3 is 16 amino acids long. The chain's CDR3 is CASSPVGSGLSYEQYF. The CDR3 DNA follows: TGTGCCAGCAGCCCGGTAGGTAGCGGGCTCTCCTACGAGCAGTACTTC. Full variable domain (outside the CDR3, taken from reference TRBV7-8 and TRBJ2-7): GAGVSQSPRYKVAKRGQDVALRCDPISGHVSLFWYQQALGQGPEFLTYFQNEAQLDKSGLPSDRFFAERPEGSVSTLKIQRTQQEDSAVYLCASSPVGSGLSYEQYFGPGTRLTVT.

The chain couples TRBV4-3 to TRBJ2-1; TRBD2 aligns across 9 bases. The V and J ends lost 4 bases and 3 bases, in that order; junction bases with no gene match: 16. The CDR3 consists of 19 residues. CDR1 is LGHNA and CDR2 is YSLEER in the germline V gene. The CDR3 region has the DNA TGCGCCAGCAGCCCACGTGGTAGCGGGAGACACTACTTCTACAATGAGCAGTTCTTC. It translates to CASSPRGSGRHYFYNEQFF.

This chain joins TRBV6-5 and TRBJ2-7, with 12 bases lining up with TRBD2. V lost 6 bases, J lost 1 base, and 4 bases stayed unmatched. The germline CDR1 and CDR2 sequences are MNHEY and SVGAGI. This CDR3 has 15 amino acids. In DNA, the CDR3 is TGTGCCAGCAGCCGGACTAGCGGGGCATCCTACGAGCAGTACTTC. This gives the protein CASSRTSGASYEQYF.

The V and J genes are TRBV2 and TRBJ2-7, with TRBD2 matching over 10 bases. Per the germline V gene, CDR1 is SNHLY and CDR2 is FYNNEI. This CDR3 region has 18 residues. V lost 6 bases, J lost 0 bases, and 14 bases stayed unmatched. The CDR3 loop is CASSPGLAQIRSSYEQYF. Written as DNA, the CDR3 is TGTGCCAGCAGCCCGGGACTAGCGCAAATAAGATCCTCCTACGAGCAGTACTTC.

The V call is TRBV28, the J call TRBJ1-2; D remains ambiguous. The V end was cut by 5 bases, the J end by 4 bases, with 8 bases between. The CDR3 is made up of 12 amino acids. Germline CDR1 reads MDHEN; CDR2 reads SYDVKM. The CDR3 sequence is CASSPGLYGYTF. The CDR3 DNA follows: TGTGCCAGCAGTCCAGGACTCTATGGCTACACCTTC.

The chain carries TRBV29-1 and TRBJ1-4; D may be TRBD1 (5 bases). CDR3 size: 14 residues. The germline V gene has CDR1 SQVTM and CDR2 ANQGSEA. Trimming removed 1 base from V and 10 bases from J, with 16 bases in between. The CDR3 region is CSVEARELDGKLFF. Written as DNA, the CDR3 is TGCAGCGTTGAAGCCAGGGAGTTAGATGGAAAACTGTTTTTT.

This chain uses TRBV6-5 with TRBJ2-7; a possible D gene is TRBD1 (5 bases). The ends were cut back, 6 bases at V and 3 bases at J, with 9 bases in the middle. The CDR3 runs to 12 residues. Germline CDR1 is MNHEY and CDR2 is SVGAGI. In DNA form, the CDR3 reads TGTGCCAGCAGGGGCCAGGGCTACGAGCAGTACTTC. Its translation is CASRGQGYEQYF.

The rearrangement uses TRBV24-1 and TRBJ2-5; TRBD2 agrees at 7 bases. CDR1 is KGHDR, CDR2 SFDVKD, per germline. J was trimmed by 4 bases and V by 11 bases; bases with no gene match: 9. This CDR3 has 13 residues. The CDR3 spells CAITHWGGETQYF. CDR3 coding DNA: TGTGCCATAACCCACTGGGGGGGAGAGACCCAGTACTTC.

The chain links TRBV4-3 to TRBJ2-2, with D tentatively TRBD1 (5 bases). V lost 0 bases and J lost 1, with 12 bases in between. CDR3 size: 17 residues. Germline lookup yields CDR1 LGHNA and CDR2 YSLEER. As DNA, the CDR3 is TGCGCCAGCAGCCAAGATCACCGCAGGGTGAACACCGGGGAGCTGTTTTTT. Translation gives CASSQDHRRVNTGELFF.

The chain recombines TRBV10-3 with TRBJ2-7; D is undetermined. CDR3 length equals 14 residues. The V end lost 3 bases, the J end lost 3 bases, and 12 bases lay between the germline ends. CDR1 is ENHRY, CDR2 SYGVKD, per germline. The CDR3 loop is CAISDGSRLYEQYF. CDR3 nucleotide sequence: TGTGCCATCAGTGACGGCAGCCGTCTCTACGAGCAGTACTTC.

The chain employs TRBV6-5 and TRBJ1-2; possible D gene TRBD1, 5 bases. This CDR3 is 14 amino acids long. V was shortened by 7 bases and J by 3 bases, with 15 bases between the two germline ends. Looked up from germline, CDR1 is MNHEY and CDR2 is SVGAGI. CDR3 sequence reads: CASTPGSGDYGYTF. The DNA for the CDR3 is TGTGCCAGCACCCCCGGATCGGGGGACTATGGCTACACCTTC.

The genes are TRBV28 and TRBJ2-5, with unresolved D. V was clipped by 6 bases and J by 6 bases, with 17 bases between them. Germline V CDR1 and CDR2: MDHEN, SYDVKM. This CDR3 spans 14 amino acids. CDR3 residues: CASSKKVRRQTQYF. Written as DNA, the CDR3 is TGTGCCAGCAGCAAAAAGGTCAGGCGGCAGACCCAGTACTTC.

The chain has TRBV9 and TRBJ2-1; the D call may be TRBD1 or TRBD2 (5 bases each). The CDR3 covers 12 residues. With 3 bases removed from V and 6 bases from J, the gap between germline ends came to 7 bases. The germline V gene encodes CDR1 SGDLS and CDR2 YYNGEE. CDR3 sequence reads: CASSARGNEQFF. CDR3 bases: TGTGCCAGCAGCGCGAGGGGCAATGAGCAGTTCTTC.

The gene calls are TRBV5-6 and TRBJ2-2; 7 nucleotides agree with TRBD1. Germline trimming cut 3 bases from V and 9 bases from J; bases unmatched to any gene: 8. CDR1 is SGHDT, CDR2 YYEEEE, per germline. There are 14 residues in the CDR3. The CDR3 DNA reads as TGTGCCAGCAGCTCCCGACAGGGTTCTTGGGAGCTGTTTTTT. Protein product: CASSSRQGSWELFF.